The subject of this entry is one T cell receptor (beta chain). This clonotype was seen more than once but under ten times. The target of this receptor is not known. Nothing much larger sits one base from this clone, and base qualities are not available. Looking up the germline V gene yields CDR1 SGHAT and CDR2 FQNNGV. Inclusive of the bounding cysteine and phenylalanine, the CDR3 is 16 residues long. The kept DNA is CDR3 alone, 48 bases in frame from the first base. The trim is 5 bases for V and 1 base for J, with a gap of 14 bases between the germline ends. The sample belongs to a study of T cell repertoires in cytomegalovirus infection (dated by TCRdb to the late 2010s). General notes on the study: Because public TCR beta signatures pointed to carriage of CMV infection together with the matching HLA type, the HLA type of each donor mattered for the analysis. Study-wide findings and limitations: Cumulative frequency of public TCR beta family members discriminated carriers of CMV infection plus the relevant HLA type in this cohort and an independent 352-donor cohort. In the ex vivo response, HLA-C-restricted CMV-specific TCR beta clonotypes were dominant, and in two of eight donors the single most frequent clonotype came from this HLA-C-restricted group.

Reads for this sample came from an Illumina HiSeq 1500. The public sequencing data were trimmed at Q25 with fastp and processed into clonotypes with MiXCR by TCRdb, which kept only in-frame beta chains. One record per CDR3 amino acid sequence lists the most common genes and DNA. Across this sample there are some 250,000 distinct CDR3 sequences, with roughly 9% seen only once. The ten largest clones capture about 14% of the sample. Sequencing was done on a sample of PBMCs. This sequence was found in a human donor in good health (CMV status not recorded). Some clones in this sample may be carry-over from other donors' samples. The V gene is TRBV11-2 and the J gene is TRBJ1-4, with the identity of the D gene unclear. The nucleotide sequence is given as TGTGCCAGCAGCCTGAGACCGGGAGAAACTAATGAAAAACTGTTTTTT. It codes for CASSLRPGETNEKLFF.